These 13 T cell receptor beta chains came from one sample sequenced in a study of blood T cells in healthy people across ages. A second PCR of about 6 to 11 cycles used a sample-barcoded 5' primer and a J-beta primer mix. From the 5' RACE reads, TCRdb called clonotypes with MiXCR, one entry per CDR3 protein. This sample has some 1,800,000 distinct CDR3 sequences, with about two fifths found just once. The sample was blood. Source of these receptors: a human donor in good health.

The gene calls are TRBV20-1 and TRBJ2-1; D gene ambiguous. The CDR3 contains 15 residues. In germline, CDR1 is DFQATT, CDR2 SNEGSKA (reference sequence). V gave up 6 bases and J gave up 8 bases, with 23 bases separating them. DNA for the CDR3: TGCAGTGCCATCGACCCTAGGGCTCAGGTGGATGAGCAGTTCTTC. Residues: CSAIDPRAQVDEQFF.

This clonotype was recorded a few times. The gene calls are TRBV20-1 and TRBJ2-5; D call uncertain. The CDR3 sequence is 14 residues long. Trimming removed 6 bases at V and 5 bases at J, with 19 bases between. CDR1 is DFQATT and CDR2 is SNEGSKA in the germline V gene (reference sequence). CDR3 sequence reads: CSARSKGVRETQYF. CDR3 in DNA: TGCAGTGCCCGCTCAAAGGGCGTTCGGGAGACCCAGTACTTC.

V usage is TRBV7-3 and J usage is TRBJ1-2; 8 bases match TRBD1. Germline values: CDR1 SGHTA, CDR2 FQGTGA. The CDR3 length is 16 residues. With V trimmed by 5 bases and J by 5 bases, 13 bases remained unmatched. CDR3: CASSPYRDRKFYGYTF. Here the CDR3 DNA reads TGTGCCAGCAGCCCGTACCGGGACAGGAAGTTTTATGGCTACACCTTC. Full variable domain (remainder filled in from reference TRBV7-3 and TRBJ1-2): GAGVSQTPSNKVTEKGKYVELRCDPISGHTALYWYRQSLGQGPEFLIYFQGTGAADDSGLPNDRFFAVRPEGSVSTLKIQRTERGDSAVYLCASSPYRDRKFYGYTFGSGTRLTVV.

CDR3 protein: CASSLTTVFGNEQFF. In nucleotides, the CDR3 is TGTGCCAGCAGCTTAACTACGGTCTTCGGGAATGAGCAGTTCTTC. The chain couples TRBV7-3 to TRBJ2-1, with D unresolved. Trimming shortened V by 0 bases and J by 7 bases, and 13 bases separated the two germline ends. Per the germline V gene, CDR1 is SGHTA and CDR2 is FQGTGA. CDR3 length: 15 amino acids.

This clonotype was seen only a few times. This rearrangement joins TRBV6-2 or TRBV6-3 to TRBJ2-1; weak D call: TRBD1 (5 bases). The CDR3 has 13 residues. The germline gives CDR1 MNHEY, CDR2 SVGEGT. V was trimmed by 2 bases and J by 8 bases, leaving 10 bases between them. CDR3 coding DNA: TGTGCCAGCAGTTACGCCAGGGTCTATGAGCAGTTCTTC. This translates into CASSYARVYEQFF.

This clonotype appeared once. The CDR3: CARSLDRNDGYTF. The CDR3 DNA is TGTGCCAGGAGCCTGGACAGGAATGATGGCTACACCTTC. The gene calls are TRBV7-2 and TRBJ1-2, with 7 bases aligning to TRBD1. Trimming cost V 9 bases and J 6 bases; bases outside gene matches: 10. The CDR3 consists of 13 residues. The V gene's germline CDR1 is SGHTA and CDR2 FQGNSA.

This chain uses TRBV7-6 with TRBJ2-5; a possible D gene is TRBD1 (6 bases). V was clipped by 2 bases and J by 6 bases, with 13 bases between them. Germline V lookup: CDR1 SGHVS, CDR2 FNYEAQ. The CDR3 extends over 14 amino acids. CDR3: CASSLMETGKTQYF. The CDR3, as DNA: TGTGCCAGCAGCTTAATGGAGACAGGAAAGACCCAGTACTTC.

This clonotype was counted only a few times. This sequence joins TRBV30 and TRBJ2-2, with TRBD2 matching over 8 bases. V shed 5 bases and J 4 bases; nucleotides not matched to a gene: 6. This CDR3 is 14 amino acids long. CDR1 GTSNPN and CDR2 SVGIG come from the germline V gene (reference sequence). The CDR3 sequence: CAWGSRGGTGELFF. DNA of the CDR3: TGTGCCTGGGGATCCCGGGGGGGCACCGGGGAGCTGTTTTTT.

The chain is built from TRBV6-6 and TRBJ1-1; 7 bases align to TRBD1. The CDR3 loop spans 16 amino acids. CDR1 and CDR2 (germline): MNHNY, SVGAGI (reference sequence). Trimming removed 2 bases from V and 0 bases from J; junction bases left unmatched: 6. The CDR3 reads CASSYPEGAMNTEAFF. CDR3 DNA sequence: TGTGCCAGCAGTTACCCGGAGGGGGCCATGAACACTGAAGCTTTCTTT.

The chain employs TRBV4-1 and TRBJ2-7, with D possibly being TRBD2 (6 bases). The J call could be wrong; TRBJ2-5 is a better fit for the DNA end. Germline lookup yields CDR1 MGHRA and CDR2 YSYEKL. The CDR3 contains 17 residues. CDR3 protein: CASSTAPGEAPLETQYF. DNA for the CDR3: TGCGCCAGCAGTACGGCTCCCGGGGAGGCCCCACTGGAGACCCAGTACTTC.

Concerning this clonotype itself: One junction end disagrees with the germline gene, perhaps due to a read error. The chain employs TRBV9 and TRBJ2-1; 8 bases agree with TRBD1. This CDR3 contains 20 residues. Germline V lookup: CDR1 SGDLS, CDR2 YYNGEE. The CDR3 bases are TGTACCAGCAGCGTAAGTCTGGACAGGGAAGGTTGGGGCCTCTACAATGAGCAGTTCTTC. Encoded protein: CTSSVSLDREGWGLYNEQFF.

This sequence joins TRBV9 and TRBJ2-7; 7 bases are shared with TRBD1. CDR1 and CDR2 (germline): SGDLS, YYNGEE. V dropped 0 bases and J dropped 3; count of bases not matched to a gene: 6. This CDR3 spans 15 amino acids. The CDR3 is CASSVGWDSLYEQYF. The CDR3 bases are TGTGCCAGCAGCGTAGGCTGGGACAGCCTCTACGAGCAGTACTTC.

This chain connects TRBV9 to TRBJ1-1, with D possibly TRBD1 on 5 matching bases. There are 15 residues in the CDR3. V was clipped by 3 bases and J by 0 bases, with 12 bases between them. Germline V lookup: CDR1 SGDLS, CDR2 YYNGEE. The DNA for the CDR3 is TGTGCCAGCAGCGCCTTTAGGGGAATGAACACTGAAGCTTTCTTT. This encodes CASSAFRGMNTEAFF.